Below, 7 T cell receptor beta chains from the same sample are listed, as sequenced in a study of blood T cell repertoires in COVID-19. Sequencing was performed with immunoSEQ multiplex PCR; in TCRdb, only in-frame clones are kept and a portion is missing. The table includes roughly 330,000 clones, approximately 86% detected once. The specimen was peripheral blood. The receptors were gathered from a man aged 25-45 years with COVID-19, enrolled during active disease.

The chain has TRBV11-2 and TRBJ1-3, with TRBD1 matching over 7 bases. The CDR3 runs to 15 residues. With V trimmed by 5 bases and J by 4 bases, 8 bases remained unmatched. Germline V gene data show CDR1 as SGHAT and CDR2 as FQNNGV. The CDR3 DNA follows: TGTGCCAGCAGCCCAGACAGGGCCCCCGGAAACACCATATATTTT. This codes for CASSPDRAPGNTIYF.

The V gene is TRBV6-2 or TRBV6-3, the J gene TRBJ2-7, with TRBD2 identical over 10 bases. The CDR3 covers 15 residues. Trimming removed 4 bases from V and 0 bases from J; junction bases left unmatched: 3. The germline V gene has CDR1 MNHEY and CDR2 SVGEGT. The DNA of the CDR3 is TGTGCCAGCAGTTGGACTAGCGGAAGCTCCTACGAGCAGTACTTC. This sequence encodes CASSWTSGSSYEQYF.

The V call is TRBV5-1, the J call TRBJ1-1; no reliable D call. V was shortened by 4 bases and J by 1 base, with 11 bases between the two germline ends. The germline V gene encodes CDR1 SGHRS and CDR2 YFSETQ. There are 14 residues in the CDR3. The CDR3 spells CASSTRTENTEAFF. In DNA form, the CDR3 reads TGCGCCAGCAGCACCAGAACAGAGAACACTGAAGCTTTCTTT.

This clone has more than one count but fewer than ten. V and J are TRBV9 and TRBJ2-5, with D hard to call. V dropped 1 base and J dropped 5 bases, with 9 bases sitting between them. Germline assignment: CDR1 SGDLS and CDR2 YYNGEE. This CDR3 has 13 residues. The CDR3 region is CASSVTGSETQYF. CDR3 nucleotide sequence: TGTGCCAGCAGCGTAACCGGGTCGGAGACCCAGTACTTC.

This clone was seen only once. The chain recombines TRBV5-4 with TRBJ1-1; 10 nucleotides agree with TRBD1. The CDR3 covers 17 residues. The V gene end was trimmed by 4 bases and the J gene end by 0 bases; junction bases not matched to a gene: 9. Germline V CDR1 and CDR2: SGHNT, YYREEE (reference sequence). CDR3 protein: CASSPPGQGPLNTEAFF. The DNA for the CDR3 is TGTGCCAGCAGCCCCCCGGGACAGGGGCCTCTGAACACTGAAGCTTTCTTT.

The chain combines TRBV12-5 with TRBJ1-2; no reliable D call. CDR3 length: 12 amino acids. The V gene's germline CDR1 is LGHNT and CDR2 FRNRAP. V gave up 3 bases and J gave up 5 bases, with 7 bases separating them. The CDR3 spells CASGLPGYGYTF. CDR3 bases: TGTGCTAGTGGTTTACCGGGGTATGGCTACACCTTC.

V is TRBV3-1 (or the pseudogene TRBV3-2) and J is TRBJ2-1; D unclear. Trimming removed 0 bases from V and 7 bases from J, with 4 bases in between. The germline gives CDR1 LGHDT, CDR2 YNNKEL (reference sequence). The CDR3 consists of 12 residues. The CDR3 is CASSQDSNEQFF. The CDR3 DNA reads as TGTGCCAGCAGCCAAGATTCGAATGAGCAGTTCTTC.